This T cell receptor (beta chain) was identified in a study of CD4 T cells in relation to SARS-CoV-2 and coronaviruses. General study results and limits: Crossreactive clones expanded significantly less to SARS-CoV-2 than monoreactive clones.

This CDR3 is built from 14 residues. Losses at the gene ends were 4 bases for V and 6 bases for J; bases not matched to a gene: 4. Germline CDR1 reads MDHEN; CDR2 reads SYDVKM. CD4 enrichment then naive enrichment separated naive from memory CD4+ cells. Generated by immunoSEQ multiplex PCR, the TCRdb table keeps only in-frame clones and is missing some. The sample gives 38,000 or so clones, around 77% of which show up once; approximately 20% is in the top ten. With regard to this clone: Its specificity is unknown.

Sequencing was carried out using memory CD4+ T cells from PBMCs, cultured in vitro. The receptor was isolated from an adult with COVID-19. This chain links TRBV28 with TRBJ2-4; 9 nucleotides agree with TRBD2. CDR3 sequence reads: CASSSMTSGNIQYF. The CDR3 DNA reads TGTGCCAGCAGTTCGATGACTAGCGGAAACATTCAGTACTTC. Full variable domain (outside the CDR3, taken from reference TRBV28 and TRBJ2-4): DVKVTQSSRYLVKRTGEKVFLECVQDMDHENMFWYRQDPGLGLRLIYFSYDVKMKEKGDIPEGYSVSREKKERFSLILESASTNQTSMYLCASSSMTSGNIQYFGAGTRLSVL.